Each of the 2 T cell receptor beta chains below was sequenced from the same sample in a study of EBV T-cell therapy then PD-1 blockade in nasopharyngeal carcinoma (dated by TCRdb to about 2021). Interpreted using the paper, the time point label stands for: 266 days after commencement of treatment, after nivolumab therapy. The sample's treatment or condition label, in plain terms: AdE1-LMPpoly-expanded autologous EBV-specific T-cell therapy followed by anti-PD-1 nivolumab. Antigens for these TCRs are unknown. Preparation of the library involved the immunoSEQ multiplex PCR assay. TCRdb stores this immuneACCESS table with in-frame sequences only. Part of the clones is absent; in the studies checked, under half of the shortfall reflects unresolved V genes, and no reason is known for the rest. Recorded for this sample are approximately 22,000 clones; 80% to 90% of them occurred a single time. The biggest ten clones account for 31% of the sample.

The sequenced sample was CD8+ T cells from blood, obtained at roughly day 250 from a patient whose treatment included autologous EBV-specific T cells and nivolumab. The source of these receptors is a man aged 40-49 years with nasopharyngeal carcinoma.

V is TRBV7-3 and J is TRBJ1-3, with D unclear. The CDR3 totals 13 residues. Germline loops: CDR1 SGHTA, CDR2 FQGTGA. With 8 bases removed from V and 0 bases from J, the gap between germline ends came to 8 bases. The CDR3 region has the DNA TGTGCCAGCCGGACCAGCTCTGGAAACACCATATATTTT. Translation gives CASRTSSGNTIYF.

The chain combines TRBV5-6 with TRBJ2-5, with a weak D call TRBD1 (6 bases). V was pared by 4 bases and J by 5 bases, with 18 bases between. The CDR3 spans 15 residues. The V gene's germline CDR1 is SGHDT and CDR2 YYEEEE. This CDR3 is CASSPATGWYETQYF. The CDR3 region has the DNA TGTGCCAGCAGCCCTGCCACAGGGTGGTACGAGACCCAGTACTTC.